The entry below gives a single T cell receptor (beta chain) sequence along with its context. This table comes from immunoSEQ multiplex PCR, and its TCRdb copy is limited to in-frame clones, with some not included. The data hold about 1.5 million clones, with approximately 96% observed a single time. The CDR3 loop spans 11 amino acids. Germline lookup yields CDR1 MDHEN and CDR2 SYDVKM. The ends were cut back, 10 bases at V and 3 bases at J, with 9 bases in the middle. This record belongs to a study of shared clonotypes between healthy human individuals. The sequence was obtained from a man younger than 40 in good health. V is TRBV28 and J is TRBJ1-1; no clear D. The sample comprised naive CD4+ T cells sorted from blood. Subset reported: CD45RA+ positively selected. The CDR3 DNA follows: TGTGCCACCAGGAGGGACACTGAAGCTTTCTTT. Translating gives CATRRDTEAFF.